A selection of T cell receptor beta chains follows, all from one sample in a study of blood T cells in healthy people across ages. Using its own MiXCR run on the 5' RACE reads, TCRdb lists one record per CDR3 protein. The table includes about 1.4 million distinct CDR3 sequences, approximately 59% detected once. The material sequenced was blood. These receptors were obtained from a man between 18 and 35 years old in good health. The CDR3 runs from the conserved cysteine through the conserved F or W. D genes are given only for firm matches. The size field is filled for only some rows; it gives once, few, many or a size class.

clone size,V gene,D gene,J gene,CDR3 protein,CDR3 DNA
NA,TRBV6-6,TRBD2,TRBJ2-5,CASSYVLSGGRETQYF,TGTGCCAGCAGTTACGTTTTGAGCGGGGGGAGAGAGACCCAGTACTTC
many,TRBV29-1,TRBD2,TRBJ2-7,CSAWSGESSYEQYF,TGCAGCGCCTGGAGCGGGGAGAGCTCCTACGAGCAGTACTTC
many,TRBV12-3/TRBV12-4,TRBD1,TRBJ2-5,CASSRPGQVTEETQYF,TGTGCCAGCAGTCGACCCGGACAGGTCACGGAGGAGACCCAGTACTTC
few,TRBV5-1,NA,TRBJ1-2,CASTERGAGNYGYTF,TGCGCCAGCACGGAGCGAGGGGCTGGGAACTATGGCTACACCTTC
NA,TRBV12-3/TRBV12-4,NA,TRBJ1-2,CASSLSDGSNYGYTF,TGTGCCAGCAGTCTCTCGGACGGGAGTAACTATGGCTACACCTTC
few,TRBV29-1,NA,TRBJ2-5,CSVEGVGGEYQETQYF,TGCAGCGTTGAAGGGGTAGGGGGAGAGTACCAAGAGACCCAGTACTTC
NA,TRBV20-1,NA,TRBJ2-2,CSAILPRRITGELFF,TGCAGTGCTATACTTCCTCGCCGCATCACCGGGGAGCTGTTTTTT
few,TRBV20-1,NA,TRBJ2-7,CSANTGQALSEQYF,TGCAGTGCTAATACCGGGCAGGCACTTAGCGAGCAGTACTTC
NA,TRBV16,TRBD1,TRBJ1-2,CASSSGDSHYGYTF,TGTGCCAGCAGCAGCGGGGACAGCCACTATGGCTACACCTTC
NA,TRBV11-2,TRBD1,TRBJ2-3,CASSLERQGITDTQYF,TGTGCCAGCAGCTTAGAGAGACAGGGGATCACAGATACGCAGTATTTT
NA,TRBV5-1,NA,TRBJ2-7,CASRADSAYEQYF,TGCGCCAGCAGGGCTGACAGCGCCTACGAGCAGTACTTC
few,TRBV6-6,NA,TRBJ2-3,CASSFYPVLSGTQYF,TGTGCCAGCAGTTTCTACCCGGTTCTTTCCGGTACGCAGTATTTT